This paragraph covers one T cell receptor (beta chain) sequence. Its antigen is as yet unknown. These data originate in a study of CD8+ T cells in alopecia areata. As for the study in general: The drug, tofacitinib, lasted 6 to 18 months, followed by 6 months off drug.

Documented treatment: oral pan-JAK inhibitor, 5-10 mg twice daily. Study conclusions and caveats: Numerous clones, expanded in lesions, remained in scalp and blood during tofacitinib.

Sequencing used cDNA as its template, made by extracting RNA and reverse transcribing it. Measured with immunoSEQ multiplex PCR; TCRdb has only the in-frame clones, and not every one. The table has 100,000 to 120,000 clones, 56% seen once. The origin of this receptor is a human donor with alopecia areata. Source: CD4+ T cells sorted from blood, taken at week 24, from a patient treated with tofacitinib.

Here the CDR3 DNA reads TGCAGCGTTGCTATTACAGGGGGCAGGCAGCCCCAGCATTTT. This gives the protein CSVAITGGRQPQHF. This rearrangement joins TRBV29-1 to TRBJ1-5, with TRBD1 matching 9 bases. CDR3 size: 14 residues. Trimming cost V 4 bases and J 7 bases; bases outside gene matches: 8. Germline V gives CDR1 SQVTM, CDR2 ANQGSEA.